Shown below are 24 T cell receptor beta chains from a single sample sequenced in a study of cytomegalovirus exposure and HLA in healthy donors. A multiplex PCR was run with 60 Vbeta primers and 13 Jbeta primers. Sequencing used immunoSEQ multiplex PCR; TCRdb keeps in-frame clones, though not all of them. Of about 120,000 clones listed, 75% to 85% are singletons. The sequenced sample was PBMCs. These receptor sequences come from a male donor in good health and CMV-seronegative.

The chain links TRBV14 to TRBJ1-3, with unresolved D. CDR1 SGHDN and CDR2 FVKESK come from the germline V gene. The CDR3 length is 16 residues. Trimming cost V 1 base and J 0 bases, with 10 bases left between them. CDR3 region: CASSQVVVPSGNTIYF. CDR3 sequence (DNA): TGTGCCAGCAGCCAAGTAGTGGTTCCCTCTGGAAACACCATATATTTT.

This chain links TRBV2 with TRBJ2-3; TRBD2 matches 9 bases. The CDR3 length is 15 residues. Germline CDR1 is SNHLY and CDR2 is FYNNEI. J was trimmed by 6 bases and V by 3 bases; bases with no gene match: 7. The CDR3 DNA reads as TGTGCCAGCAGTGAGGGGCGGGGGGGCGACGATACGCAGTATTTT. It is translated as CASSEGRGGDDTQYF.

The V call is TRBV14, the J call TRBJ1-1, with D possibly TRBD1 on 5 matching bases. CDR1 is SGHDN, CDR2 FVKESK, per germline. Trimming pared 0 bases from V and 5 bases from J, leaving 13 bases between. This CDR3 is built from 15 residues. CDR3 sequence reads: CASSQDLGRWTEAFF. CDR3 nucleotides: TGTGCCAGCAGCCAAGATCTGGGGCGTTGGACTGAAGCTTTCTTT.

The gene calls are TRBV7-2 and TRBJ2-1, with D tentatively TRBD1 (6 bases). Germline V gene data show CDR1 as SGHTA and CDR2 as FQGNSA. CDR3 length equals 18 residues. V gave up 3 bases and J gave up 2 bases, with 20 bases separating them. The DNA of the CDR3 is TGTGCCAGCAGCTTCGACCTTAAACAGGGATCAACCTACAATGAGCAGTTCTTC. Translation gives CASSFDLKQGSTYNEQFF. The variable domain in full, completed from reference TRBV7-2 and TRBJ2-1, reads GAGVSQSPSNKVTEKGKDVELRCDPISGHTALYWYRQSLGQGLEFLIYFQGNSAPDKSGLPSDRFSAERTGGSVSTLTIQRTQQEDSAVYLCASSFDLKQGSTYNEQFFGPGTRLTVL.

The J gene is TRBJ2-1, the V gene TRBV10-1; tentatively, D is TRBD2 (5 bases). Germline CDR1 WNHNN, CDR2 SYGVQD (reference sequence). V lost 0 bases and J 6 bases, leaving 12 bases between the germline ends. The CDR3 is 15 residues long. The CDR3 DNA reads TGCGCCAGCAGTGAGTCGGGGATCGAGGGCAATGAGCAGTTCTTC. Amino acid sequence: CASSESGIEGNEQFF.

V usage is TRBV27 and J usage is TRBJ2-7; 12 nucleotides agree with TRBD1. Unmatched junction bases numbered 4, after V lost 5 bases and J lost 2 bases. This CDR3 comprises 15 residues. Germline V gene sequence: CDR1 MNHEY, CDR2 SMNVEV (reference sequence). CDR3 sequence: CASSPGQGAPYEQYF. DNA of the CDR3: TGTGCCAGCAGTCCGGGACAGGGGGCCCCCTACGAGCAGTACTTC.

The V gene is TRBV7-6, the J gene TRBJ2-7; D is undetermined. Germline CDR1 is SGHVS and CDR2 is FNYEAQ. V was trimmed by 1 base and J by 0 bases, leaving 10 bases between them. CDR3 size: 15 residues. CDR3 in amino acids: CASSLGHLSSYEQYF. The DNA for the CDR3 is TGTGCCAGCAGCTTAGGACACCTGAGCTCCTACGAGCAGTACTTC. Using reference TRBV7-6 and TRBJ2-7 for the parts outside the CDR3, the full variable domain is GAGVSQSPRYKVTKRGQDVALRCDPISGHVSLYWYRQALGQGPEFLTYFNYEAQQDKSGLPNDRFSAERPEGSISTLTIQRTEQRDSAMYRCASSLGHLSSYEQYFGPGTRLTVT.

The table lists this clone with a few counts. This chain connects TRBV11-2 to TRBJ1-2, with 9 bases fitting TRBD1. The CDR3 length is 15 residues. The germline V gene has CDR1 SGHAT and CDR2 FQNNGV. The V segment lost 5 bases and the J segment 5 bases; nucleotides outside the gene matches: 9. CDR3 region: CASSQSGQGGYGYTF. As DNA, the CDR3 is TGTGCCAGCAGCCAATCGGGACAGGGTGGTTATGGCTACACCTTC.

This rearrangement joins TRBV5-1 to TRBJ2-4; 12 bases agree with TRBD2. Per germline, CDR1 SGHRS and CDR2 YFSETQ. The V and J ends lost 0 bases and 6 bases, in that order; junction bases with no gene match: 7. The CDR3 is made up of 17 amino acids. CDR3 bases: TGCGCCAGCAGCTTGGGGACTAGCGGGACCAATTTAAACATTCAGTACTTC. It yields the protein CASSLGTSGTNLNIQYF.

In its sample, this clone was seen once. The V and J genes are TRBV15 and TRBJ2-6; 7 bases are a match to TRBD1. Germline V lookup: CDR1 LNHNV, CDR2 YYDKDF (reference sequence). There are 16 residues in the CDR3. V lost 3 bases to trimming and J lost 4 bases; unmatched junction nucleotides: 6. CDR3 nucleotides: TGTGCCACCAGCAGGGAAACAGGGGTAGGGGCCAACGTCCTGACTTTC. Translating gives CATSRETGVGANVLTF.

This clone was detected only a few times. This sequence joins TRBV9 and TRBJ2-3; maybe TRBD1 (5 bases). Germline V gene sequence: CDR1 SGDLS, CDR2 YYNGEE. CDR3 size: 15 residues. Trimming took 1 base from V and 1 from J, leaving 10 bases between them. The CDR3 loop reads CASSVFTGGTDTQYF. Written as DNA, the CDR3 is TGTGCCAGCAGCGTATTTACAGGAGGCACAGATACGCAGTATTTT.

The rearrangement uses TRBV1 and TRBJ2-1; the table's D call of TRBD1 was not tested on the DNA. TRBV1 is termed a pseudogene. This CDR3 region has 13 residues. The CDR3 nucleotides read TGCACCAGCAGCCAAGGGCCGCTCCATGAGCAGTTCTTC. It is translated as CTSSQGPLHEQFF.

The gene calls are TRBV5-6 and TRBJ1-2, with a possible D match to TRBD1 (6 bases). Trimming stripped 1 base from V and 0 bases from J, with 13 bases between. The length of the CDR3 is 16 residues. CDR1 is SGHDT and CDR2 is YYEEEE in the germline V gene. The CDR3 DNA sequence: TGTGCCAGCAGCTTGAGGACAGCCCCTTCTAACTATGGCTACACCTTC. This sequence encodes CASSLRTAPSNYGYTF.

This chain links TRBV6-1 with TRBJ2-3; TRBD1 might be the D (6 bases). The CDR3 totals 13 residues. The germline V gene encodes CDR1 MNHNS and CDR2 SASEGT. V was clipped by 1 base and J by 8 bases, with 10 bases between them. The CDR3 region is CASSEVRGGTQYF. The CDR3, as DNA: TGTGCCAGCAGTGAAGTCAGGGGCGGTACGCAGTATTTT.

This clone was seen a few times. The rearrangement joins TRBV27 to TRBJ1-2; maybe TRBD1 (5 bases). Per the germline V gene, CDR1 is MNHEY and CDR2 is SMNVEV (reference sequence). This CDR3 has 17 amino acids. Trimming pared 6 bases from V and 7 bases from J, leaving 27 bases between. The CDR3 sequence is CASRSLGVREGWGGYTF. DNA of the CDR3: TGTGCCAGCAGATCATTGGGGGTCAGGGAGGGGTGGGGTGGCTACACCTTC.

The chain uses TRBV14 and TRBJ2-1, with 8 nucleotides matching TRBD2. V lost 6 bases and J lost 2; bases outside the gene matches: 6. The germline gives CDR1 SGHDN, CDR2 FVKESK. The CDR3 contains 15 residues. Here the CDR3 DNA reads TGTGCCAGCAGATCCTTAGCGGGACCCTACAATGAGCAGTTCTTC. This sequence encodes CASRSLAGPYNEQFF.

The chain has TRBV5-1 and TRBJ1-1, with D perhaps TRBD1 (6 bases). The CDR3 totals 11 residues. The germline V and J ends were trimmed by 5 bases and 11 bases, with 13 bases remaining between them. Germline CDR1 SGHRS, CDR2 YFSETQ. The CDR3 nucleotides are TGCGCCAGCAGGTCGACAGGCGGGGCTTTCTTT. Amino acid sequence: CASRSTGGAFF.

A single count supports this clone. V gene TRBV18 combines with J gene TRBJ1-4, with 7 bases lining up with TRBD1. The CDR3 sequence is 14 residues long. Per the germline V gene, CDR1 is KGHSH and CDR2 is LQKENI. The trim removed 0 bases at V and 8 bases at J, leaving 3 bases unmatched. The CDR3 spells CASSPPGDSEKLFF. In DNA form, the CDR3 reads TGTGCCAGCTCACCACCAGGGGACAGCGAAAAACTGTTTTTT.

The V gene is TRBV7-9, the J gene TRBJ2-7, with 9 bases aligning to TRBD1. Trimming removed 8 bases from V and 6 bases from J; junction bases left unmatched: 11. The CDR3 totals 14 residues. Germline V gene sequence: CDR1 SEHNR, CDR2 FQNEAQ (reference sequence). Here the CDR3 reads CASSGTGNTLEQYF. The CDR3 DNA reads as TGTGCCAGCTCCGGGACAGGGAATACCCTCGAGCAGTACTTC. The variable domain in full, with the rest retrieved from reference TRBV7-9 and TRBJ2-7, is DTGVSQNPRHKITKRGQNVTFRCDPISEHNRLYWYRQTLGQGPEFLTYFQNEAQLEKSRLLSDRFSAERPKGSFSTLEIQRTEQGDSAMYLCASSGTGNTLEQYFGPGTRLTVT.

The rearrangement uses TRBV27 and TRBJ2-1, with D hard to call. Germline V CDR1 and CDR2: MNHEY, SMNVEV (reference sequence). This CDR3 has 16 amino acids. V lost 4 bases, J lost 3 bases, and 16 bases lay in between. CDR3 bases: TGTGCCAGCAGTTCCGTTAGAGCGTCCGGCTACAATGAGCAGTTCTTC. The encoded protein is CASSSVRASGYNEQFF.

The CDR3 nucleotides are TGCGCCAGCAGCCTTACAGAAAGCTATGGCTACACCTTC. It is translated as CASSLTESYGYTF. The rearrangement joins TRBV5-1 to TRBJ1-2; D not resolved. The CDR3 sequence is 13 residues long. CDR1 is SGHRS and CDR2 is YFSETQ in the germline V gene. The V end lost 4 bases, the J end lost 4 bases, and 11 bases lay between the germline ends.

The rearrangement joins TRBV28 to TRBJ2-2; D is perhaps TRBD1 (7 bases). The CDR3 is made up of 14 amino acids. V lost 6 bases to trimming and J lost 1 base, with 9 bases between them. The germline CDR1 and CDR2 sequences are MDHEN and SYDVKM. CDR3 in amino acids: CASRQGGNTGELFF. For the CDR3, the DNA is TGTGCCAGCAGGCAGGGGGGGAACACCGGGGAGCTGTTTTTT.

CDR3 DNA sequence: TGTGCCAGCAGCTCGACAGGGACTGAGCAGTTCTTC. Protein product: CASSSTGTEQFF. This sequence joins TRBV27 and TRBJ2-1; the match to TRBD1 covers 7 bases. Germline CDR1 reads MNHEY; CDR2 reads SMNVEV (reference sequence). V shed 6 bases and J 9 bases; nucleotides not matched to a gene: 5. The CDR3 length is 12 residues.

The V call is TRBV9, the J call TRBJ1-2, with a possible D match to TRBD1 (6 bases). V lost 0 bases to trimming and J lost 4 bases, with 13 bases between them. CDR1 is SGDLS, CDR2 YYNGEE, per germline. This CDR3 has 15 residues. The CDR3 region is CASSVGSMDSYGYTF. The CDR3 DNA follows: TGTGCCAGCAGCGTAGGTAGTATGGACAGCTATGGCTACACCTTC.